One T cell receptor beta chain is described in this entry. Its binding antigen is unknown. TCRdb names Illumina HiSeq 2500 as the instrument used. Sequencing libraries were built by amplifying the recombined TCRbeta locus with a previously published PCR protocol. The authors' pipeline ran thus. Any read whose average quality score fell below 30 was discarded, and IMSEQ was used to process the reads that remained. Each clonotype was defined by the combination of Vbeta gene, Jbeta gene and CDR3 amino acid sequence. The Morisita-Horn index, computed on the top 100 expanded clones, was used to quantify repertoire overlap between populations. Clonal diversity was assessed with Rényi diversity profiles calculated on the top 100 expanded clones. TCRdb reanalyzed the reads, keeping one entry per CDR3 protein sequence and omitting DNA. These V and J calls are TCRdb output, not the study's own analysis. This specimen's table enumerates several thousand distinct CDR3 sequences. About 5.2% of the sample is taken by the ten largest.

Before TCRbeta sequencing, fluorescence-activated cell sorting was used to enrich five KLR/GPR56-defined CD4+ populations. To test a linear memory differentiation pathway, TCRbeta repertoires were sequenced from five CD4+ T-cell subsets defined by expression of KLRB1, KLRG1, GPR56 and KLRF1. TCR-sequenced cells came from peripheral blood of healthy control individuals, reported as five donors in the TCRbeta analysis figure. Heparinized peripheral blood was collected, and every sample was processed within one hour of retrieval. Blood was diluted 1:2 in PBS, and peripheral blood mononuclear cells were then isolated from the diluted blood at room temperature by Biocoll density gradient centrifugation. CD4+ T cells were enriched from freshly isolated PBMCs by magnetic sorting with anti-CD4 MicroBeads before flow sorting. A BD FACSAria II was used to sort CD4+ T cells enriched from PBMCs of healthy donors according to marker expression. Surface staining used anti-KLRB1 clone 191B8, anti-KLRF1 clone 4A4.D10 and anti-KLRG1 clone REA261 antibodies from Miltenyi Biotec.

CDR1 and CDR2 are drawn from the germline V gene: SGDLS, YYNGEE. From the cysteine up to the phenylalanine, the CDR3 has a length of 15 residues. No DNA is listed. The data were taken from a study of GPR56 and killer-like receptors on CD4 memory cells (dated by TCRdb to the late 2010s). In the study overall: The study proposed that progressive acquisition of KLRB1, KLRG1, GPR56 and then KLRF1 marks human CD4+ memory T-cell differentiation and cytokine production potential. The study described its healthy blood donors as age-matched to the liver disease patients, who had a median age of about 70 years. Paper-wide results and their limitations: Rather than full repertoires, only the 100 most expanded clones per population were included in the diversity and similarity analyses. Overlap of TCR repertoires was especially pronounced between late populations 4 and 5, and partly extended to population 3. Clonal frequency started low in the marker-negative population and rose progressively along the proposed pathway, while TCRbeta diversity decreased accordingly. Clones dominating late populations 4 and 5 were also found in early populations 1 and 2, and this finding was taken by the authors as evidence for linear differentiation.

Recombination joined TRBV9 with TRBJ1-1; the TCRdb D gene call, TRBD1, has no DNA to confirm it. The sequence derives from a human donor in good health. Sequencing used memory CD4+ T cells from blood. The CDR3 protein is CASSVGTLGATEAFF.